The 20 T cell receptor beta chains given below trace back to one sample, sequenced in a study of identical twins. TCRdb independently ran MiXCR on the 5' RACE reads; one entry per CDR3 protein. The sample carries 1.5 million or so distinct CDR3 sequences, less than 35% recorded once. Sequenced: cord blood. The receptors stem from a newborn girl in good health.

The chain uses TRBV4-1 and TRBJ2-7, with 14 positions matching TRBD2. Germline V gene data show CDR1 as MGHRA and CDR2 as YSYEKL. The CDR3 length is 15 residues. V lost 2 bases to trimming and J lost 6 bases; unmatched junction nucleotides: 3. Here the CDR3 reads CASSQPGLAGGEQYF. CDR3 nucleotides: TGCGCCAGCAGCCAACCAGGACTAGCGGGAGGCGAGCAGTACTTC.

The table lists this clonotype with many counts. Here the CDR3 DNA reads TGCAGCGACGGGACAAGGGGTAACTATGGCTACACCTTC. This codes for CSDGTRGNYGYTF. The rearrangement uses TRBV29-1 and TRBJ1-2; possible D gene TRBD1, 6 bases. CDR3 length equals 13 residues. CDR1 is SQVTM, CDR2 ANQGSEA, per germline. V was clipped by 7 bases and J by 1 base, with 13 bases between them.

The genes are TRBV20-1 and TRBJ2-3; D possibly corresponds to TRBD1 (6 bases). Germline V gives CDR1 DFQATT, CDR2 SNEGSKA (reference sequence). V was clipped by 1 base and J by 2 bases, with 19 bases between them. The CDR3 has 17 residues. CDR3 nucleotide sequence: TGCAGTGCTAGAGGATTGGAAGAGGGGGTACCCACAGATACGCAGTATTTT. Its protein is CSARGLEEGVPTDTQYF.

The V and J genes are TRBV18 and TRBJ1-6; maybe TRBD1 (5 bases). The CDR3 covers 13 residues. CDR1 and CDR2 (germline): KGHSH, LQKENI. Trimming pared 8 bases from V and 10 bases from J, leaving 15 bases between. Here the CDR3 DNA reads TGTGCCAGCGGGGCCAGGGTGGAATCACCCCTCCACTTT. Amino acids: CASGARVESPLHF.

This chain joins TRBV12-3 or TRBV12-4 and TRBJ1-2; 10 bases match TRBD1. This CDR3 is 15 amino acids long. J was trimmed by 2 bases and V by 6 bases; bases with no gene match: 6. The DNA of the CDR3 is TGTGCCAGCAGCGTTACGGACAGGGGGAACTATGGCTACACCTTC. Its protein is CASSVTDRGNYGYTF.

The rearrangement joins TRBV5-1 to TRBJ1-4; the D gene is possibly TRBD1 (5 bases). The V and J ends lost 2 bases and 3 bases respectively, with 11 bases between them. This CDR3 has 15 amino acids. From germline, CDR1 is SGHRS and CDR2 YFSETQ. The CDR3 reads CASSFRRGPNEKLFF. CDR3 nucleotides: TGCGCCAGCAGCTTTCGTAGGGGACCTAATGAAAAACTGTTTTTT.

V and J are TRBV4-2 and TRBJ1-6, with D possibly TRBD1 on 5 matching bases. V shed 2 bases and J shed 13 bases, with 12 bases lying between them. Germline values: CDR1 LGHNA, CDR2 YNFKEQ. The CDR3 extends over 13 amino acids. CDR3 in amino acids: CASSQITGGPLHF. The CDR3 DNA is TGTGCCAGCAGCCAAATCACGGGGGGGCCCCTCCACTTT.

This sequence joins TRBV7-6 and TRBJ1-5; 8 bases align to TRBD1. The V gene end was trimmed by 2 bases and the J gene end by 3 bases; junction bases not matched to a gene: 3. The germline gives CDR1 SGHVS, CDR2 FNYEAQ. The CDR3 spans 15 residues. In DNA, the CDR3 is TGTGCCAGCAGCTTATCAGGGGGCCCCAATCAGCCCCAGCATTTT. Translating gives CASSLSGGPNQPQHF.

This clonotype was detected only once. The V call is TRBV5-1, the J call TRBJ1-5, with 8 bases lining up with TRBD1. The CDR3 loop spans 16 amino acids. Germline loops: CDR1 SGHRS, CDR2 YFSETQ. The ends lost 0 bases at V and 5 bases at J; junction bases unmatched: 7. CDR3 bases: TGCGCCAGCAGCTTGGGCGGACAGGGAGGACATCAGCCCCAGCATTTT. This sequence encodes CASSLGGQGGHQPQHF. The full variable domain, its missing parts supplied by reference TRBV5-1 and TRBJ1-5, is KAGVTQTPRYLIKTRGQQVTLSCSPISGHRSVSWYQQTPGQGLQFLFEYFSETQRNKGNFPGRFSGRQFSNSRSEMNVSTLELGDSALYLCASSLGGQGGHQPQHFGDGTRLSIL.

This clonotype was seen ten or more times. The rearrangement uses TRBV29-1 and TRBJ2-5; possible D gene TRBD1, 5 bases. There are 12 residues in the CDR3. Trimming took off 3 bases at V and 5 bases at J, with 10 bases between the two ends. CDR1 is SQVTM, CDR2 ANQGSEA, per germline. CDR3: CSVDRARETQYF. Written as DNA, the CDR3 is TGCAGCGTTGACAGGGCTAGGGAGACCCAGTACTTC.

The chain is built from TRBV20-1 and TRBJ2-5, with 11 bases aligning to TRBD1. This CDR3 spans 16 amino acids. The ends lost 3 bases at V and 3 bases at J; junction bases unmatched: 9. Germline assignment: CDR1 DFQATT and CDR2 SNEGSKA (reference sequence). The CDR3 DNA reads as TGCAGTGCTAGTGCTCCGGGACAGGGGGGTAAAGAGACCCAGTACTTC. Protein product: CSASAPGQGGKETQYF.

This clonotype has a single count. J is TRBJ2-1 and V is TRBV3-1; TRBD1 agrees at 7 bases. Near its end, the DNA agrees better with TRBJ2-7, so the J call may be wrong. The CDR3 has 15 amino acids. Germline CDR1 and CDR2: LGHDT and YNNKEL (reference sequence). CDR3 DNA: TGTGCCAGCAGCCCCACCACAGGGGCCGGTTACGAGCAGTACTTC. It codes for CASSPTTGAGYEQYF.

The V gene is TRBV20-1, the J gene TRBJ2-1, with 7 bases lining up with TRBD2. Germline lookup yields CDR1 DFQATT and CDR2 SNEGSKA (reference sequence). This CDR3 comprises 14 residues. V was clipped by 1 base and J by 6 bases; unmatched bases: 6. CDR3 in amino acids: CSARVGTSVNEQFF. The CDR3 DNA reads as TGCAGTGCTAGAGTAGGAACTAGCGTCAATGAGCAGTTCTTC.

The chain carries TRBV12-3 or TRBV12-4 and TRBJ2-1; D remains ambiguous. The DNA end is more similar to TRBJ2-7, so the J call may be wrong. The CDR3 covers 13 residues. This CDR3 is CASRSASYNEQYF. The CDR3 coding sequence is TGTGCCAGCAGATCGGCGTCCTACAATGAGCAGTACTTC.

A few counts support this clonotype. The chain has TRBV5-5 and TRBJ1-2; tentatively, D is TRBD1 (5 bases). The CDR3 length is 15 residues. Germline CDR1 is SGHKS and CDR2 is YYEKEE (reference sequence). Trimming took 5 bases from V and 0 from J, leaving 14 bases between them. CDR3 loop: CASSSPPTANYGYTF. The CDR3 region has the DNA TGTGCCAGCAGTTCACCACCGACAGCTAACTATGGCTACACCTTC. Looking up the rest from reference TRBV5-5 and TRBJ1-2 gives the full variable domain: DAGVTQSPTHLIKTRGQQVTLRCSPISGHKSVSWYQQVLGQGPQFIFQYYEKEERGRGNFPDRFSARQFPNYSSELNVNALLLGDSALYLCASSSPPTANYGYTFGSGTRLTVV.

The V and J genes are TRBV20-1 and TRBJ2-3, with 11 bases identical to TRBD2. The junction had 8 bases not matched to a gene; V was cut back by 3 bases and J by 3 bases. Looked up from germline, CDR1 is DFQATT and CDR2 is SNEGSKA (reference sequence). This CDR3 spans 16 amino acids. As DNA, the CDR3 is TGCAGTGCTAGTTTTCGGGGACTAGCGGAGACAGATACGCAGTATTTT. This sequence encodes CSASFRGLAETDTQYF.

In this sample, this clonotype turned up a few times. The genes are TRBV27 and TRBJ2-1; 14 bases are a match to TRBD2. CDR1 is MNHEY, CDR2 SMNVEV, per germline (reference sequence). The CDR3 runs 16 residues. V shed 6 bases and J 2 bases; nucleotides not matched to a gene: 3. DNA of the CDR3: TGTGCCAGCAGGACTAGCGGGAGGGCTACCTACAATGAGCAGTTCTTC. Amino acid sequence: CASRTSGRATYNEQFF.

V gene TRBV2 combines with J gene TRBJ2-2; TRBD2 matches at 15 bases. This CDR3 has 14 amino acids. Germline trimming cut 8 bases from V and 7 bases from J; bases unmatched to any gene: 2. The germline V gene has CDR1 SNHLY and CDR2 FYNNEI. In nucleotides, the CDR3 is TGTGCCAGCCGGGGACTAGCGGGAGGCGGGGAGCTGTTTTTT. This codes for CASRGLAGGGELFF.

The chain employs TRBV7-2 and TRBJ2-1, with TRBD2 matching over 10 bases. Germline V CDR1 and CDR2: SGHTA, FQGNSA. CDR3 length equals 16 residues. Trimming at V came to 5 bases and at J to 10 bases, leaving 14 bases not matched to a gene. CDR3 sequence: CASSPAAGLASYEQFF. The CDR3 nucleotides are TGTGCCAGCAGCCCCGCAGCGGGACTAGCGAGCTACGAGCAGTTCTTC.

Remarks on this clonotype: At one boundary the junction diverges from the germline segment, which might be a read error. This chain connects TRBV20-1 to TRBJ2-7; 11 bases fit TRBD2. Gene TRBJ2-5 matches the end of the DNA better, so the J call may be wrong. Per the germline V gene, CDR1 is DFQATT and CDR2 is SNEGSKA (reference sequence). The CDR3 is 16 amino acids. CDR3 nucleotide sequence: TGCGGTGCTAGAGGTTGGACTAGCGGGCTTTACAAGACCCAGTACTTC. Protein: CGARGWTSGLYKTQYF.